These T cell receptor beta chains were read from a single sample in a study of Graves' ophthalmopathy and Graves' hyperthyroidism. TCRdb passed the multiplex PCR reads through MiXCR, listing each CDR3 protein once. The sample lists 650,000 to 800,000 distinct CDR3 sequences; about 41% were seen once. Sample: peripheral blood. These receptors were taken from an adult man with Graves' ophthalmopathy. CDR3s include the opening cysteine and the closing phenylalanine or tryptophan. Each record gives: V gene, D gene, J gene, clone size, CDR3 DNA, CDR3 protein. The D gene is left open where the match is weak. Only part of the rows carry a size: once, few, many, or a class if the clone is expanded.

TRBV25-1	-	TRBJ1-3	-	TGTGCCAGGGTAGGGACTCCGGGAAACACCATATATTTT	CARVGTPGNTIYF
TRBV10-2	TRBD1	TRBJ2-7	once	TGCGCCAGCAGTGACGAGGGGGACAGGGCTTTGTTCGAGCAGTACTTC	CASSDEGDRALFEQYF
TRBV12-5	-	TRBJ2-7	-	TGTGCTAGTGGTTTGGTACATATAGGTTCGGCAGGTGCCTACGAGCAGTACTTC	CASGLVHIGSAGAYEQYF
TRBV4-3	-	TRBJ1-4	-	TGCGCCAGCAGCCGGGATTTGCGTACCGGGATCGTAGAAAAACTGTCTTTT	CASSRDLRTGIVEKLSF
TRBV5-1	TRBD1	TRBJ2-7	-	TGCGCCAGCAGCTTGGGACCGAGGGGGCAAGACTACGGGCAGTACTTC	CASSLGPRGQDYGQYF
TRBV5-4	TRBD2	TRBJ2-2	-	TGTGCCAGCTCACCACCCGCGGGAGGAGGAGGCACCGGGGAGCTGTCTTTT	CASSPPAGGGGTGELSF
TRBV20-1	-	TRBJ2-2	-	TGCAGTGCTCTTGGGAGCACCGGGGAGCTGTTTTTT	CSALGSTGELFF
TRBV6-4	-	TRBJ2-7	-	TGTGCCAGCAGCCACGGGTCCCAGAACTACGAGCAGTACTTC	CASSHGSQNYEQYF
TRBV7-2	-	TRBJ2-2	-	TGTGCCAGCAGCCCCTTACTCCCACAGAACACCGGGGAGCTGTTTTTT	CASSPLLPQNTGELFF
TRBV11-2	-	TRBJ2-7	few	TGTGCCAGCAGCTTACTCGGGGGCGACCTGTACGAGCAGTACTTC	CASSLLGGDLYEQYF
TRBV24-1	TRBD1	TRBJ1-5	many	TGTGCCACCTCAGGGGGCTATAATCAGCCCCAGCATTTT	CATSGGYNQPQHF
TRBV10-3	-	TRBJ1-2	-	TGTGCCACGACTGAGGACAGTGGCTACACCTTC	CATTEDSGYTF
TRBV29-1	-	TRBJ1-1	many	TGCAGCGTTGACATATTGGGTACCAAGGGTCTGGAAGCTTTCTTT	CSVDILGTKGLEAFF
TRBV2	TRBD1	TRBJ1-2	-	TGTGCCAGCAGTACCAGGGGGACGTATGGCTACACCTTC	CASSTRGTYGYTF
TRBV4-3	TRBD2	TRBJ2-5	few	TGCGCCAGCAGCCCCTACCTGGGACTACAAGAGACCCAGTACTTC	CASSPYLGLQETQYF
TRBV25-1	-	TRBJ1-2	many	TGTGCCAGCAGTGGAGGGTTCTCTGGCTACACCTTC	CASSGGFSGYTF
TRBV19	-	TRBJ2-7	many	TGTGCCAGTAGTGCGGGGGCCCAGGGGATCAAGCAGTACTTC	CASSAGAQGIKQYF
TRBV6-1	-	TRBJ1-6	many	TGTGCCAGCAGTGAAGAGGAGGGCTCACCCCTCCACTTT	CASSEEEGSPLHF
TRBV7-9	TRBD1	TRBJ1-4	many	TGTGCCAGCAGCCTCCGGACAGGGTTAGGTGAAAAACTGTTTTTT	CASSLRTGLGEKLFF
TRBV10-3	TRBD1	TRBJ1-2	-	TGTGCCATCAGTGACGCAGGGACAGGGTTTGGCTACACCTTC	CAISDAGTGFGYTF
TRBV12-5	TRBD2	TRBJ2-7	-	TGTGCCAGCAGTTCGTGGGGGGGTACCGGGGAGCAGTACTTC	CASSSWGGTGEQYF
TRBV20-1	-	TRBJ1-2	-	TGCAGTGCTAGAGATGTTGCCCAGGGTATATATGGCTACACCTTC	CSARDVAQGIYGYTF
TRBV19	-	TRBJ1-1	many	TGTGCCACCGGACGTCGGGATACTGAAGCTTTCTTT	CATGRRDTEAFF
TRBV4-1	-	TRBJ2-7	-	TGCGCCAGCAGGCACGTGGGGCAGGGTGCCTACGAGCAGTACTTC	CASRHVGQGAYEQYF
TRBV24-1	-	TRBJ1-5	-	TGTGCCACCAGTGACCCGGGACTTGAGGGCGAGACCCAGCATTTT	CATSDPGLEGETQHF
TRBV2	TRBD1	TRBJ1-1	-	TGTGCCAGCGAGCAGGACGGGACAGGGGGCATCTTGTACACTGAAGCTTTCTTT	CASEQDGTGGILYTEAFF
TRBV12-3/TRBV12-4	-	TRBJ1-4	-	TGTGCCAGCAGCAGACTAGCGGGGCGGAAGGAAAAACTGTTTTTT	CASSRLAGRKEKLFF
TRBV7-2	-	TRBJ1-2	many	TGTGCCAGCACCCATTGGGGGGTAGTTGATGGCTACACCTTC	CASTHWGVVDGYTF
TRBV5-1	-	TRBJ1-3	many	TGCGCCAGCAGCTTGGGGCCCCCAGGGACTGGAAACACCATATATTTT	CASSLGPPGTGNTIYF
TRBV11-2	-	TRBJ2-2	-	TGTGCCAGCAGATCTCTAGGAGGCCGAGGGAACACCGGGGAGCTGTTTTTT	CASRSLGGRGNTGELFF
TRBV2	-	TRBJ1-5	-	TGTGCCAGCTCACGGGACGCGGGGGAGCCCCAGCATTTT	CASSRDAGEPQHF
TRBV12-3/TRBV12-4	-	TRBJ2-5	-	TGTGCCAGCAGTTTCCTGACAGAGAAAGAGACCCAGTACTTC	CASSFLTEKETQYF
TRBV12-3/TRBV12-4	-	TRBJ1-1	many	TGTGCCAGCAGTGTGGAAAGGGGCACTGAAGCTTTCTTT	CASSVERGTEAFF